The TCR beta chain under discussion was sequenced for a study of T cells in tuberculosis. The method was immunoSEQ multiplex PCR; TCRdb's version includes in-frame clones alone and lacks a portion of them. The table shows roughly 45,000 clones, with approximately 94% occurring only once. Study-wide results and caveats: Smaller distances to GMM-specific TCRs suggested their expansion in active tuberculosis. GEM motif frequencies gave 60% to 70% accuracy; the GMM repertoire gave about 90%. Shorter CDR3-alpha in active tuberculosis partly drove smaller distances.

For this clone: Its antigen remains unknown.

Each donor contributed about 100,000 T cells on average, unsorted. Trimming removed 7 bases from V and 3 bases from J, with 18 bases in between. This CDR3 comprises 15 residues. Germline V gene data show CDR1 as MNHEY and CDR2 as SVGAGI. The J gene is TRBJ1-1, the V gene TRBV6-5, with D maybe TRBD1 (5 bases). Material for sequencing was PBMCs. The receptor's source is a donor aged 10-29 years with latent tuberculosis or without tuberculosis infection. Some clones in this sample may be carry-over from other donors' samples. Here the CDR3 DNA reads TGTGCCAGCATCCCCTGGGGGGGTCGCCACACTGAAGCTTTCTTT. Residues: CASIPWGGRHTEAFF.